Ten or more counts support the clone carrying this T cell receptor (beta chain). Its antigen remains unknown. TCRdb reprocessed the 5' RACE reads with MiXCR, giving one entry per CDR3 protein. The profile shows about 220,000 distinct CDR3 sequences, less than 3.5% of them singletons. This sample is drawn from a study of T cells after yellow fever vaccination. CDR1 is GTSNPN and CDR2 is SVGIG in the germline V gene (reference sequence). The CDR3 is 12 amino acids. V was pared by 5 bases and J by 1 base, with 8 bases between. General study points: It was the secondary response that reached its peak faster, day 5 versus 15, but it was weaker. Abundant bulk-population clonotypes could contaminate the FACS-sorted repertoires. There was a small share of clonotypes that showed up in both the CD4 and CD8 compartments.

This TCR derives from a man aged 18 to 29 who received the YFV17D yellow fever vaccine. The sample here was CD4+ T cells sorted from PBMCs, taken 10 days after the yellow fever booster vaccination. The gene calls are TRBV30 and TRBJ1-1; no reliable D call. Here the CDR3 reads CAWETGNTEAFF. The CDR3 DNA is TGTGCCTGGGAGACGGGGAACACTGAAGCTTTCTTT.